Following are 14 T cell receptor beta chains from one sample sequenced in a study of T cell repertoires in cytomegalovirus infection (dated by TCRdb to about 2019). Sequenced on an Illumina HiSeq 1500. TCRdb trimmed public reads at Q25 via fastp, called clones via MiXCR and kept in-frame beta chains. Each entry is one CDR3 protein sequence, shown with its most common DNA and genes. This sample gives a few hundred thousand distinct CDR3 sequences in total; roughly 34% of them show up just once. The ten largest make up less than 15% of the sample. Reading the label with the study, this specimen's treatment or condition is: in vitro stimulation with specific CMV peptide epitopes to enrich CMV-specific T cells. These receptors have no identified antigens. The specimen was cultured PBMCs, collected from culture after CMV antigen stimulation. Receptor source: a human donor in good health (CMV status not recorded). Some clones in this sample may be carry-over from other donors' samples.

V gene TRBV11-2 combines with J gene TRBJ2-5; 12 nucleotides agree with TRBD1. Germline assignment: CDR1 SGHAT and CDR2 FQNNGV. The V segment lost 0 bases and the J segment 4 bases; nucleotides outside the gene matches: 6. The CDR3 runs 17 residues. CDR3 protein: CASSLETGQGAGETQYF. The CDR3 bases are TGTGCCAGCAGCTTAGAGACGGGACAGGGGGCGGGAGAGACCCAGTACTTC.

This clonotype was found many times. The rearrangement links TRBV7-2 to TRBJ1-5, with D hard to call. V dropped 5 bases and J dropped 0 bases, with 11 bases sitting between them. Germline V gene data show CDR1 as SGHTA and CDR2 as FQGNSA. This CDR3 is built from 15 residues. This chain's CDR3 is CASSLSGDSNQPQHF. The DNA of the CDR3 is TGTGCCAGCAGCCTATCAGGAGATAGCAATCAGCCCCAGCATTTT.

This clonotype was counted a few times. V gene TRBV11-2 combines with J gene TRBJ2-5, with 8 bases identical to TRBD1. V was pared by 1 base and J by 5 bases, with 6 bases of the junction left unmatched. The CDR3 has 15 residues. CDR1 SGHAT and CDR2 FQNNGV come from the germline V gene. This CDR3 reads CASSLGQGATETQYF. CDR3 sequence (DNA): TGTGCCAGCAGCTTAGGGCAGGGGGCGACGGAGACCCAGTACTTC.

The chain recombines TRBV7-2 with TRBJ1-6, with D possibly being TRBD1 (5 bases). The CDR3 consists of 16 residues. V shed 5 bases and J shed 5 bases, with 16 bases lying between them. Germline V lookup: CDR1 SGHTA, CDR2 FQGNSA. The CDR3 reads CASSITGTVNNSPLHF. As DNA, the CDR3 is TGTGCCAGCAGCATTACCGGGACGGTCAATAATTCACCCCTCCACTTT.

The sample holds a few counts of this clonotype. This chain uses TRBV6-1 with TRBJ2-7; tentatively, D is TRBD1 or TRBD2 (5 bases each). The CDR3 totals 14 residues. Per the germline V gene, CDR1 is MNHNS and CDR2 is SASEGT. Trimming removed 5 bases from V and 2 bases from J, with 13 bases in between. CDR3 nucleotides: TGTGCCAGCAGTACCCGGGACCAGGCCTACGAGCAGTACGTC. As protein: CASSTRDQAYEQYV.

This clonotype has a handful of counts. The J gene is TRBJ1-1, the V gene TRBV28, with D perhaps matching TRBD1 (5 bases). Between the trimmed V and J ends, which lost 7 bases and 4 bases, there was a span of 19 bases. Germline CDR1 and CDR2: MDHEN and SYDVKM. The CDR3 is 15 residues long. The CDR3 protein is CASIISGAGGTEAFF. Here the CDR3 DNA reads TGTGCCAGCATAATCTCCGGGGCCGGCGGCACTGAAGCTTTCTTT.

This clonotype was seen a handful of times. The chain employs TRBV25-1 and TRBJ1-2; a possible D gene is TRBD1 (6 bases). The V and J ends lost 5 bases and 4 bases respectively, with 14 bases between them. The CDR3 contains 14 residues. Germline CDR1 and CDR2: MGHDK and SYGVNS. In nucleotides, the CDR3 is TGTGCCAGCAGTATAGGACAGAGCCTCTATGGCTACACCTTC. It translates to CASSIGQSLYGYTF.

This clonotype was seen more than once but under ten times. The J gene is TRBJ2-7, the V gene TRBV11-2; 13 bases line up with TRBD2. The junction had 7 bases not matched to a gene; V was cut back by 1 base and J by 1 base. This CDR3 has 18 residues. Per germline, CDR1 SGHAT and CDR2 FQNNGV. The CDR3 sequence: CASSLAFGTSGISYEQYF. CDR3 bases: TGTGCCAGCAGCTTAGCCTTCGGGACTAGCGGGATTTCCTACGAGCAGTACTTC.

This clonotype appeared once. The chain couples TRBV28 to TRBJ2-1; TRBD1 is a possible D gene (5 bases). With 5 bases removed from V and 9 bases from J, the gap between germline ends came to 14 bases. CDR3 length: 13 residues. Germline V gene lookup returns CDR1 MDHEN and CDR2 SYDVKM. The chain's CDR3 is CASSQGHLVEQFF. CDR3 bases: TGTGCCAGCAGTCAAGGACACTTGGTTGAGCAGTTCTTC.

As DNA, the CDR3 is TGTGCCAGCAGTTTATTATGGGACGGAAACATGAACACTGAAGCTTTCTTT. Its protein is CASSLLWDGNMNTEAFF. The J gene is TRBJ1-1, the V gene TRBV12-3 or TRBV12-4; TRBD1 is a possible D gene (5 bases). V lost 2 bases, J lost 0 bases, and 16 bases lay in between. CDR3 size: 17 residues.

This clonotype occurred many times. The genes are TRBV4-1 and TRBJ2-5; 11 nucleotides match TRBD2. Germline trimming cut 0 bases from V and 1 base from J; bases unmatched to any gene: 10. This CDR3 contains 19 residues. CDR1 and CDR2 from the germline V gene are MGHRA and YSYEKL. DNA of the CDR3: TGCGCCAGCAGCCAAGATTGGCTAGCGGGAGGCAAACTCCAAGAGACCCAGTACTTC. This gives the protein CASSQDWLAGGKLQETQYF.

This clonotype came up a few times. The chain joins TRBV12-3 or TRBV12-4 to TRBJ2-2; D gene unclear. V was pared by 0 bases and J by 6 bases, with 8 bases between. The CDR3 extends over 14 amino acids. CDR3: CASSLARASGELFF. DNA for the CDR3: TGTGCCAGCAGTTTAGCTAGGGCATCCGGGGAGCTGTTTTTT.

This clonotype was found many times. J is TRBJ2-6 and V is TRBV7-9; 8 bases fit TRBD2. The CDR3 spans 18 residues. The germline V gene encodes CDR1 SEHNR and CDR2 FQNEAQ (reference sequence). V gave up 5 bases and J gave up 1 base; unmatched junction bases: 10. The CDR3 spells CASSPGGGRRSGANVLTF. CDR3 coding DNA: TGTGCCAGCAGCCCCGGGGGGGGGCGAAGATCTGGGGCCAACGTCCTGACTTTC.

The chain carries TRBV12-3 or TRBV12-4 and TRBJ2-6; D not resolved. V dropped 7 bases and J dropped 0 bases, with 13 bases sitting between them. This CDR3 contains 16 residues. Here the CDR3 DNA reads TGTGCCAGCACCCCCCCCTCGCGCTCTGGGGCCAACGTCCTGACTTTC. This sequence encodes CASTPPSRSGANVLTF.